One sample yielded the 29 T cell receptor beta chains listed below, sequenced in a study of shared clonotypes between healthy human individuals (dated by TCRdb to the early 2020s). Library preparation employed the immunoSEQ multiplex PCR assay. TCRdb stores this immuneACCESS table with in-frame sequences only. Part of the clones is absent; in the studies checked, under half of the shortfall reflects unresolved V genes, and no reason is known for the rest. In all, the sample holds 2 million to 2.5 million clones, and around 93% of those were seen once. 0.37% of the sample lies in the top ten. The sample taken for sequencing was naive CD4+ T cells from PBMCs. The sample's cell subset or site label, in plain terms: CD45RA+ positively selected. These receptors were collected from a man aged 18-30 years in good health. Some clones in this sample may be carry-over from other donors' samples.

The rearrangement uses TRBV28 and TRBJ1-2; D may be TRBD1 (5 bases). The CDR3 has 14 residues. From germline, CDR1 is MDHEN and CDR2 SYDVKM. V was cut by 6 bases and J by 4 bases, with 15 bases left in between. Here the CDR3 DNA reads TGTGCCAGCAGCCGCAGGGACCTAGGCTATGGCTACACCTTC. Amino acids: CASSRRDLGYGYTF.

The chain combines TRBV27 with TRBJ1-2, with unresolved D. V dropped 6 bases and J dropped 4 bases, with 12 bases sitting between them. The CDR3 has 13 residues. The germline gives CDR1 MNHEY, CDR2 SMNVEV (reference sequence). CDR3 residues: CASRGSGRYGYTF. The CDR3 DNA follows: TGTGCCAGCAGGGGCTCGGGTCGCTATGGCTACACCTTC.

V and J are TRBV9 and TRBJ1-3; TRBD1 matches at 8 bases. The CDR3 is made up of 15 amino acids. V lost 0 bases and J lost 7; bases outside the gene matches: 6. Per germline, CDR1 SGDLS and CDR2 YYNGEE. CDR3: CASSVATGAWNTIYF. Here the CDR3 DNA reads TGTGCCAGCAGCGTAGCGACAGGGGCTTGGAACACCATATATTTT. Full variable domain (rest looked up from reference TRBV9 and TRBJ1-3): DSGVTQTPKHLITATGQRVTLRCSPRSGDLSVYWYQQSLDQGLQFLIQYYNGEERAKGNILERFSAQQFPDLHSELNLSSLELGDSALYFCASSVATGAWNTIYFGEGSWLTVV.

As for this clone: The identical CDR3 is also encoded by other nucleotide sequences in the sample. The chain combines TRBV7-9 with TRBJ2-7; D uncertain. V was cut by 5 bases and J by 4 bases, with 6 bases left in between. The CDR3 length is 11 residues. The V gene's germline CDR1 is SEHNR and CDR2 FQNEAQ (reference sequence). The CDR3 spells CASSPAYEQYF. The DNA for the CDR3 is TGTGCCAGCAGCCCTGCATACGAGCAGTACTTC.

The chain recombines TRBV11-2 with TRBJ2-7, with 14 bases matching TRBD2. The junction had 18 bases not matched to a gene; V was cut back by 6 bases and J by 5 bases. From germline, CDR1 is SGHAT and CDR2 FQNNGV. The CDR3 runs to 19 residues. This CDR3 is CASRLMGLAGASVSDEQYF. The CDR3, as DNA: TGTGCCAGCAGATTAATGGGACTAGCGGGAGCCTCTGTCTCAGACGAGCAGTACTTC.

The V gene is TRBV5-1, the J gene TRBJ2-7; D is undetermined. Germline lookup yields CDR1 SGHRS and CDR2 YFSETQ. This CDR3 has 15 residues. Trimming took 4 bases from V and 5 from J, leaving 19 bases between them. CDR3 DNA: TGCGCCAGCAGCCCGGGTGGAAGGAGAAGAGACGAGCAGTACTTC. This translates into CASSPGGRRRDEQYF. Together with reference TRBV5-1 and TRBJ2-7, the CDR3 gives the full variable domain: KAGVTQTPRYLIKTRGQQVTLSCSPISGHRSVSWYQQTPGQGLQFLFEYFSETQRNKGNFPGRFSGRQFSNSRSEMNVSTLELGDSALYLCASSPGGRRRDEQYFGPGTRLTVT.

This rearrangement joins TRBV28 to TRBJ1-2; D not certain. Germline CDR1 is MDHEN and CDR2 is SYDVKM. V was clipped by 6 bases and J by 5 bases, with 16 bases between them. The CDR3 runs to 14 residues. For the CDR3, the DNA is TGTGCCAGCAGCCCCGGCGGCCCCTATTATGGCTACACCTTC. Translated, it gives CASSPGGPYYGYTF.

This chain links TRBV29-1 with TRBJ1-1; no firm D call. The CDR3 loop spans 12 amino acids. CDR1 SQVTM and CDR2 ANQGSEA come from the germline V gene. V lost 5 bases and J lost 5, with 12 bases in between. Written as DNA, the CDR3 is TGCAGCGTTCTCTTATTAGGGACTGAAGCTTTCTTT. This translates into CSVLLLGTEAFF.

This clone was counted a single time. This chain uses TRBV5-1 with TRBJ2-3; TRBD2 matches 8 bases. The ends lost 6 bases at V and 4 bases at J; junction bases unmatched: 4. CDR3 length: 13 residues. The V gene's germline CDR1 is SGHRS and CDR2 YFSETQ. CDR3 sequence reads: CASNRGGADTQYF. For the CDR3, the DNA is TGCGCCAGCAACCGGGGGGGTGCAGATACGCAGTATTTT.

This chain connects TRBV5-1 to TRBJ1-4, with a tentative D call TRBD1 (6 bases). The germline V gene encodes CDR1 SGHRS and CDR2 YFSETQ. The CDR3 is 14 amino acids. V lost 3 bases and J lost 8, with 14 bases in between. The CDR3 sequence: CASSYGGGGEKLFF. CDR3 nucleotide sequence: TGCGCCAGCAGCTATGGCGGGGGGGGCGAAAAACTGTTTTTT. Supplemented by reference TRBV5-1 and TRBJ1-4, the full variable domain reads KAGVTQTPRYLIKTRGQQVTLSCSPISGHRSVSWYQQTPGQGLQFLFEYFSETQRNKGNFPGRFSGRQFSNSRSEMNVSTLELGDSALYLCASSYGGGGEKLFFGSGTQLSVL.

This chain links TRBV29-1 with TRBJ2-1, with 9 positions matching TRBD1. Germline assignment: CDR1 SQVTM and CDR2 ANQGSEA. This CDR3 is built from 17 residues. Losses at the gene ends were 6 bases for V and 4 bases for J; bases not matched to a gene: 16. Written as DNA, the CDR3 is TGCAGCGTAGTCGGGACAGGGAATCGAATCCCTTACAATGAGCAGTTCTTC. Translated: CSVVGTGNRIPYNEQFF.

This chain joins TRBV25-1 and TRBJ1-5, with unresolved D. From germline, CDR1 is MGHDK and CDR2 SYGVNS. The CDR3 totals 14 residues. Trimming took 0 bases from V and 7 from J, leaving 10 bases between them. CDR3 protein: CASSEYMVVQPQHF. The DNA for the CDR3 is TGTGCCAGCAGTGAATATATGGTCGTGCAGCCCCAGCATTTT. Based on the CDR3 plus reference TRBV25-1 and TRBJ1-5, the full variable domain is EADIYQTPRYLVIGTGKKITLECSQTMGHDKMYWYQQDPGMELHLIHYSYGVNSTEKGDLSSESTVSRIRTEHFPLTLESARPSHTSQYLCASSEYMVVQPQHFGDGTRLSIL.

The chain recombines TRBV6-5 with TRBJ2-7; D is ambiguous. CDR1 MNHEY and CDR2 SVGAGI come from the germline V gene. Trimming shortened V by 8 bases and J by 2 bases, and 10 bases separated the two germline ends. There are 12 residues in the CDR3. CDR3 sequence (DNA): TGTGCCAGCTCGTCTAATACCTACGAGCAGTACTTC. It yields the protein CASSSNTYEQYF.

This clone was picked up one time. One junction end does not reproduce the germline sequence, and a read error may be involved. The rearrangement links TRBV6-4 to TRBJ2-7, with 8 positions matching TRBD2. Germline V gene sequence: CDR1 MRHNA, CDR2 SNTAGT. CDR3 length: 17 residues. CDR3: CASRDSGGASGSHEQYF. The CDR3 DNA is TGTGCCAGCAGGGACTCCGGGGGGGCTAGCGGGTCCCACGAGCAGTACTTC.

The rearrangement joins TRBV7-9 to TRBJ2-7, with D hard to call. Per germline, CDR1 SEHNR and CDR2 FQNEAQ (reference sequence). Trimming pared 7 bases from V and 6 bases from J, leaving 13 bases between. The CDR3 length is 12 residues. CDR3 DNA: TGTGCCAGCACCACGACGGACGGCGAGCAGTACTTC. Translating it yields CASTTTDGEQYF. The variable domain in full, with the rest retrieved from reference TRBV7-9 and TRBJ2-7, is DTGVSQNPRHKITKRGQNVTFRCDPISEHNRLYWYRQTLGQGPEFLTYFQNEAQLEKSRLLSDRFSAERPKGSFSTLEIQRTEQGDSAMYLCASTTTDGEQYFGPGTRLTVT.

The J gene is TRBJ1-1, the V gene TRBV11-2, with D unresolved. The V end lost 1 base, the J end lost 4 bases, and 7 bases lay between the germline ends. The germline V gene has CDR1 SGHAT and CDR2 FQNNGV. This CDR3 is 13 amino acids long. Written as DNA, the CDR3 is TGTGCCAGCAGCTTAGTCGTACGCACTGAAGCTTTCTTT. As protein: CASSLVVRTEAFF. The whole variable domain, filled in from reference TRBV11-2 and TRBJ1-1, reads EAGVAQSPRYKIIEKRQSVAFWCNPISGHATLYWYQQILGQGPKLLIQFQNNGVVDDSQLPKDRFSAERLKGVDSTLKIQPAKLEDSAVYLCASSLVVRTEAFFGQGTRLTVV.

The chain combines TRBV7-9 with TRBJ1-4; D call uncertain. The CDR3 has 16 amino acids. Germline CDR1 reads SEHNR; CDR2 reads FQNEAQ (reference sequence). V lost 4 bases and J lost 1, with 13 bases in between. The CDR3 region is CASSSRSAGTNEKLFF. CDR3 coding DNA: TGTGCCAGCAGCTCCAGATCTGCGGGAACTAATGAAAAACTGTTTTTT.

The chain has TRBV7-2 and TRBJ1-5, with TRBD1 matching 12 bases. The CDR3 contains 18 residues. V lost 8 bases, J lost 7 bases, and 18 bases stayed unmatched. CDR1 SGHTA and CDR2 FQGNSA come from the germline V gene. For the CDR3, the DNA is TGTGCCAGCTCCCTTGGGGGGACAGGGGGCGGAGGGAGGCAGCCCCAGCATTTT. The encoded protein is CASSLGGTGGGGRQPQHF.

This chain connects TRBV7-9 to TRBJ1-1; D is ambiguous. Germline V gene lookup returns CDR1 SEHNR and CDR2 FQNEAQ (reference sequence). This CDR3 spans 13 amino acids. The ends were cut back, 1 base at V and 6 bases at J, with 9 bases in the middle. The CDR3 coding sequence is TGTGCCAGCAGCTTAGTCGTAGCATCTGAAGCTTTCTTT. Translated: CASSLVVASEAFF.

The chain is built from TRBV6-5 and TRBJ1-4; D remains ambiguous. V was pared by 2 bases and J by 7 bases, with 17 bases between. Germline assignment: CDR1 MNHEY and CDR2 SVGAGI. This CDR3 comprises 16 residues. The CDR3 is CASSYAGAQAGEKLFF. CDR3 in DNA: TGTGCCAGCAGTTACGCGGGAGCACAAGCGGGTGAAAAACTGTTTTTT.

V is TRBV5-4 and J is TRBJ2-3; the D is unclear. The CDR3 has 12 amino acids. Germline CDR1 and CDR2: SGHNT and YYREEE (reference sequence). V dropped 4 bases and J dropped 4 bases, with 7 bases sitting between them. Here the CDR3 reads CASSATADTQYF. CDR3 nucleotides: TGTGCCAGCAGCGCGACGGCAGATACGCAGTATTTT.

V gene TRBV28 combines with J gene TRBJ1-1, with 9 bases identical to TRBD1. Germline CDR1 is MDHEN and CDR2 is SYDVKM. The CDR3 is made up of 14 amino acids. The J segment lost 5 bases and the V segment lost 6 bases, leaving 7 bases of the junction unmatched. The CDR3 DNA reads as TGTGCCAGCAGATATCGGACAGGGGCGACTGAAGCTTTCTTT. Translating it yields CASRYRTGATEAFF.

V and J are TRBV5-1 and TRBJ2-3; tentatively, D is TRBD1 (6 bases). Germline assignment: CDR1 SGHRS and CDR2 YFSETQ. The CDR3 is made up of 17 amino acids. With 3 bases removed from V and 3 bases from J, the gap between germline ends came to 20 bases. The CDR3 nucleotides read TGCGCCAGCAGCTCTATAACACAGGGAAGAGGAACAGATACGCAGTATTTT. It translates to CASSSITQGRGTDTQYF. The whole variable domain, filled in from reference TRBV5-1 and TRBJ2-3, reads KAGVTQTPRYLIKTRGQQVTLSCSPISGHRSVSWYQQTPGQGLQFLFEYFSETQRNKGNFPGRFSGRQFSNSRSEMNVSTLELGDSALYLCASSSITQGRGTDTQYFGPGTRLTVL.

Worth noting for this clone: Other nucleotide sequences in the sample specify the same CDR3. The chain joins TRBV19 to TRBJ2-5; D tentatively reads TRBD1 or TRBD2 (5 bases each). V lost 1 base and J lost 4, with 10 bases in between. The CDR3 is 14 amino acids. Looked up from germline, CDR1 is LNHDA and CDR2 is SQIVND (reference sequence). CDR3 coding DNA: TGTGCCAGTAGTATAGGGGGTGGGGGAGAGACCCAGTACTTC. Its translation is CASSIGGGGETQYF.

This rearrangement joins TRBV27 to TRBJ1-2; D gene unclear. Trimming stripped 8 bases from V and 2 bases from J, with 6 bases between. CDR1 is MNHEY, CDR2 SMNVEV, per germline (reference sequence). CDR3 length: 11 residues. The CDR3 spells CASVRNYGYTF. CDR3 nucleotides: TGTGCCAGCGTTCGCAACTATGGCTACACCTTC.

The V and J genes are TRBV28 and TRBJ2-7; 10 positions agree with TRBD2. Germline V gene sequence: CDR1 MDHEN, CDR2 SYDVKM. V shed 1 base and J 2 bases; nucleotides not matched to a gene: 11. The CDR3 contains 18 residues. The CDR3 loop is CASSLYGTSVTKTYEQYF. The CDR3 DNA reads TGTGCCAGCAGTTTATATGGGACTAGCGTTACCAAAACCTACGAGCAGTACTTC.

The chain couples TRBV7-3 to TRBJ2-2, with 7 bases fitting TRBD1. From germline, CDR1 is SGHTA and CDR2 FQGTGA. CDR3 size: 15 residues. V dropped 0 bases and J dropped 7; count of bases not matched to a gene: 5. In DNA form, the CDR3 reads TGTGCCAGCAGCTTAACAAGACAGGGAAACGGGGAGCTGTTTTTT. It translates to CASSLTRQGNGELFF.

This rearrangement joins TRBV5-4 to TRBJ2-6, with 7 bases aligning to TRBD1. The CDR3 contains 15 residues. Trimming at V came to 4 bases and at J to 2 bases, leaving 3 bases not matched to a gene. Per germline, CDR1 SGHNT and CDR2 YYREEE (reference sequence). In DNA, the CDR3 is TGTGCCAGCAGCCAAGGGACAGCTGGGGCCAACGTCCTGACTTTC. It translates to CASSQGTAGANVLTF.

The V call is TRBV5-4, the J call TRBJ2-7; D might be TRBD1 (5 bases). V lost 7 bases and J 2 bases, leaving 22 bases between the germline ends. Germline values: CDR1 SGHNT, CDR2 YYREEE (reference sequence). There are 16 residues in the CDR3. The CDR3 region is CASSPGNRQRTYEQYF. CDR3 coding DNA: TGTGCCAGCTCACCGGGCAACCGACAGCGAACCTACGAGCAGTACTTC. Filled out from reference TRBV5-4 and TRBJ2-7, the complete variable domain reads ETGVTQSPTHLIKTRGQQVTLRCSSQSGHNTVSWYQQALGQGPQFIFQYYREEENGRGNFPPRFSGLQFPNYSSELNVNALELDDSALYLCASSPGNRQRTYEQYFGPGTRLTVT.